Presented here are 18 T cell receptor beta chains from one specimen sequenced in a study of shared clonotypes between healthy human individuals. CD45RO-negative CD8 cells positively selected for CCR7 made up the naive population, which excluded terminally differentiated effector memory CD45RA+ cells. Profiled with immunoSEQ multiplex PCR; TCRdb holds only in-frame clones, not every one. This table has about 1,900,000 clones, about 95% appearing once. Sequenced input: naive CD8+ T cells sorted from blood. The receptor source for this set is a man aged 18 to 35 in good health.

The table lists this clone with a count of one. The chain couples TRBV2 to TRBJ1-2, with 7 bases identical to TRBD1. Germline lookup yields CDR1 SNHLY and CDR2 FYNNEI. The CDR3 runs 15 residues. Germline trimming cut 0 bases from V and 4 bases from J; bases unmatched to any gene: 5. CDR3 bases: TGTGCCAGCAGTGAAGCGCGGGGGACAGCCTATGGCTACACCTTC. It yields the protein CASSEARGTAYGYTF.

The V and J genes are TRBV13 and TRBJ2-7, with 8 bases fitting TRBD2. CDR3 length: 15 residues. Per germline, CDR1 PRHDT and CDR2 FYEKMQ (reference sequence). Unmatched junction bases numbered 11, after V lost 5 bases and J lost 5 bases. This CDR3 is CASSPSAGVAHEQYF. CDR3 nucleotide sequence: TGTGCCAGCAGCCCTTCAGCGGGAGTGGCCCACGAGCAGTACTTC.

The chain combines TRBV27 with TRBJ2-7; TRBD1 is a possible D gene (7 bases). This CDR3 is built from 14 residues. CDR1 MNHEY and CDR2 SMNVEV come from the germline V gene (reference sequence). V lost 6 bases and J 4 bases, leaving 16 bases between the germline ends. CDR3 in DNA: TGTGCCAGCAGCCCAGGGGGAGGTGGGTACGAGCAGTACTTC. Amino acid sequence: CASSPGGGGYEQYF.

This chain joins TRBV7-9 and TRBJ2-7; TRBD2 matches 8 bases. J gave up 2 bases and V 4 bases, and 10 bases lay outside the gene matches. This CDR3 spans 16 amino acids. The germline V gene has CDR1 SEHNR and CDR2 FQNEAQ (reference sequence). The CDR3 here is CASSSNSGMSPYEQYF. The CDR3 DNA sequence: TGTGCCAGCAGCTCAAATAGCGGGATGTCCCCCTACGAGCAGTACTTC.

This chain joins TRBV7-8 and TRBJ2-3; D unresolved. Trimming removed 5 bases from V and 2 bases from J, with 11 bases in between. CDR3 length: 14 amino acids. Germline lookup yields CDR1 SGHVS and CDR2 FQNEAQ. The CDR3 is CASSPERDTDTQYF. The CDR3 coding sequence is TGTGCCAGCAGCCCGGAAAGGGACACAGATACGCAGTATTTT.

This clone was observed once. This rearrangement joins TRBV30 to TRBJ1-1; D remains unclear. V shed 2 bases and J shed 3 bases, with 10 bases lying between them. Germline loops: CDR1 GTSNPN, CDR2 SVGIG (reference sequence). This CDR3 contains 13 residues. The CDR3 DNA reads TGTGCCTGGAGTCCTATGACGGACACTGAAGCTTTCTTT. Translation gives CAWSPMTDTEAFF.

The V and J genes are TRBV5-4 and TRBJ2-3, with D tentatively TRBD1 (5 bases). The CDR3 totals 16 residues. V was trimmed by 0 bases and J by 2 bases, leaving 13 bases between them. Germline values: CDR1 SGHNT, CDR2 YYREEE (reference sequence). The CDR3 is CASSLDQGEPTDTQYF. The CDR3, as DNA: TGTGCCAGCAGCTTGGATCAAGGGGAACCCACAGATACGCAGTATTTT.

The V call is TRBV29-1, the J call TRBJ2-1; D is unclear. V dropped 4 bases and J dropped 4 bases, with 8 bases sitting between them. Germline V lookup: CDR1 SQVTM, CDR2 ANQGSEA. The CDR3 has 12 residues. In DNA form, the CDR3 reads TGCAGCGTTGTTGAGGATTACAATGAGCAGTTCTTC. Its protein is CSVVEDYNEQFF.

CDR3 sequence: CASSDSFNTGELFF. CDR3 nucleotides: TGTGCCAGCAGTGACAGCTTTAACACCGGGGAGCTGTTTTTT. The rearrangement joins TRBV2 to TRBJ2-2; D not resolved. The CDR3 has 14 residues. Trimming took 3 bases from V and 2 from J, leaving 7 bases between them. The germline CDR1 and CDR2 sequences are SNHLY and FYNNEI.

J is TRBJ2-5 and V is TRBV6-5; D is uncertain. V dropped 0 bases and J dropped 3 bases, with 11 bases sitting between them. Germline CDR1 reads MNHEY; CDR2 reads SVGAGI. CDR3 size: 15 residues. CDR3 DNA sequence: TGTGCCAGCAGTTACTCGCGACGGATCGAAGAGACCCAGTACTTC. Its translation: CASSYSRRIEETQYF.

On this clone: The sample carries other DNA sequences with the same CDR3. The V and J genes are TRBV7-9 and TRBJ2-5; D is uncertain. The V gene lost 0 bases and the J gene lost 4 bases, with 3 bases spanning the gap. The germline V gene has CDR1 SEHNR and CDR2 FQNEAQ (reference sequence). The CDR3 consists of 12 residues. CDR3 sequence: CASSLAPETQYF. In DNA, the CDR3 is TGTGCCAGCAGCTTAGCCCCAGAGACCCAGTACTTC.

This clone was seen only once. The rearrangement links TRBV4-3 to TRBJ1-6; 7 bases line up with TRBD1. This CDR3 contains 16 residues. With V trimmed by 0 bases and J by 11 bases, 10 bases remained unmatched. The germline CDR1 and CDR2 sequences are LGHNA and YSLEER. Written as DNA, the CDR3 is TGCGCCAGCAGCCAAGATCGGGACAGAATTTTTACACCCCTCCACTTT. It yields the protein CASSQDRDRIFTPLHF.

Written as DNA, the CDR3 is TGCGCCAGCAGCCAAGAAACAACTGGGACAGGCTCCTCTGGGGCCAACGTCCTGACTTTC. This gives the protein CASSQETTGTGSSGANVLTF. V gene TRBV4-3 combines with J gene TRBJ2-6; 8 bases map to TRBD1. V lost 0 bases to trimming and J lost 0 bases; unmatched junction nucleotides: 10. Germline CDR1 and CDR2: LGHNA and YSLEER. This CDR3 comprises 20 residues.

Points on this clone: Other DNA sequences of this sample code for an identical CDR3. CDR3 in DNA: TGTGCCAGCAGCCCCACCGGAGACGAGCAGTACTTC. As protein: CASSPTGDEQYF. The rearrangement uses TRBV11-2 and TRBJ2-7; no reliable D call. Trimming took 5 bases from V and 5 from J, leaving 10 bases between them. Germline values: CDR1 SGHAT, CDR2 FQNNGV. This CDR3 comprises 12 residues.

The rearrangement links TRBV6-1 to TRBJ2-7; D is uncertain. The CDR3 loop spans 11 amino acids. The germline gives CDR1 MNHNS, CDR2 SASEGT. Between the trimmed V and J ends, which lost 7 bases and 2 bases, there was a span of 6 bases. CDR3 sequence (DNA): TGTGCCAGCACCATAACCTACGAGCAGTACTTC. Encoded protein: CASTITYEQYF.

The V gene is TRBV7-8, the J gene TRBJ2-7; D remains ambiguous. The CDR3 is made up of 15 amino acids. The V end was cut by 0 bases, the J end by 6 bases, with 15 bases between. Looked up from germline, CDR1 is SGHVS and CDR2 is FQNEAQ. CDR3 region: CASSLARGFSGEQYF. In DNA form, the CDR3 reads TGTGCCAGCAGCTTAGCGAGAGGATTCTCGGGCGAGCAGTACTTC.

This chain links TRBV29-1 with TRBJ2-7; D unresolved. Germline loops: CDR1 SQVTM, CDR2 ANQGSEA. V was clipped by 6 bases and J by 3 bases, with 15 bases between them. The CDR3 loop spans 13 amino acids. The CDR3 sequence is CSVSSALSYEQYF. CDR3 coding DNA: TGCAGCGTCTCTAGTGCCCTTAGCTACGAGCAGTACTTC.

The rearrangement uses TRBV7-2 and TRBJ1-5, with 7 bases lining up with TRBD1. V trimming: 5 bases; J trimming: 3 bases; junction bases outside the gene matches: 7. The CDR3 has 15 amino acids. Germline assignment: CDR1 SGHTA and CDR2 FQGNSA. The CDR3 DNA follows: TGTGCCAGCAGCCTTAGACAGGGTTACAATCAGCCCCAGCATTTT. Translated, it gives CASSLRQGYNQPQHF.